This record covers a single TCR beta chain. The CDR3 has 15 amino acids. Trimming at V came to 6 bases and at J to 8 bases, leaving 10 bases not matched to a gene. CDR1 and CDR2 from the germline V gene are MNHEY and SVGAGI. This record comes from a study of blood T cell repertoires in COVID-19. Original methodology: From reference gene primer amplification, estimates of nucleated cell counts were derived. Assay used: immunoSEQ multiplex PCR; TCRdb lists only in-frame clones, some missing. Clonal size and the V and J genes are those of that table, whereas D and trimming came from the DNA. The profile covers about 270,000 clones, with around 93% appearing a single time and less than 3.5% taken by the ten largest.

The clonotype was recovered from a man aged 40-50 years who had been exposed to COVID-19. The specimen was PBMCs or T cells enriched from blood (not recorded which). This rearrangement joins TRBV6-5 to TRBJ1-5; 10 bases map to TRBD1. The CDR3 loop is CASRDDRGRGEPQHF. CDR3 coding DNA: TGTGCCAGCAGGGACGACAGGGGGCGCGGGGAGCCCCAGCATTTT.